Described below is a single TCR beta chain sequence and its context. This clonotype was seen a handful of times. Its antigen is still unknown. The sample holds no much larger clone one base away, and base qualities are not on file. Including cysteine and phenylalanine, the CDR3 has 11 amino acids. Only the CDR3 DNA stays, 33 bases, in frame from base 1. V lost 3 bases and J lost 5 bases; the stretch between them is 5 bases long. The germline V gene yields MDHEN for CDR1 and SYDVKM for CDR2. These data originate in a study of chronic HIV infection and antiretroviral therapy (dated by TCRdb to between 2014 and 2017). Library prep was done by 5' RACE. Instrument on record: Illumina MiSeq. TCRdb passed the public sequencing reads through fastp at Q25 and MiXCR, retaining productive beta sequences. For every CDR3 protein sequence, its rows merge into one entry that carries the most common genes and DNA. The table for this sample lists 45,000 to 55,000 distinct CDR3 sequences; about a fifth of them were counted only once. Approximately 3% of the sample goes to the ten largest clones.

The chain is encoded by TRBV28 joined to TRBJ2-7; too little of a D gene remains to name it. Sequencing input: peripheral blood. The clonotype originates from an adult who had HIV and had not received antiretroviral therapy, or was an uninfected healthy control (not recorded which). The CDR3 region has the sequence CASSFRHEQYF. The DNA reads TGTGCCAGCAGTTTTAGGCACGAGCAGTACTTC.